The T cell receptor (beta chain) described here comes from a study of T cells in Graves' hyperthyroidism and ophthalmopathy. The sample holds many counts of this clonotype. Amplification of TCR beta CDR3 regions used RNA as the template. First-round RT-PCR targeting the TCR CDR3 was performed with the HTBI primer set. TCRdb analysed the multiplex PCR reads with MiXCR anew, one entry per CDR3 protein. The sample carries a few hundred thousand distinct CDR3 sequences, under 15% recorded once. Germline loops: CDR1 SGHRS, CDR2 YFSETQ. There are 15 residues in the CDR3. The V and J ends lost 0 bases and 3 bases, in that order; junction bases with no gene match: 5.

Sequenced material: blood. The chain has TRBV5-1 and TRBJ2-7; 8 bases fit TRBD1. This receptor was obtained from a woman in her 30s with Graves' hyperthyroidism. CDR3 sequence: CASSLEQGEGYEQYF. The CDR3 region has the DNA TGCGCCAGCAGCTTGGAACAGGGGGAAGGCTACGAGCAGTACTTC.